Each of the 29 T cell receptor beta chains below was sequenced from the same sample in a study of blood T cell repertoires in COVID-19. TCRdb's table, derived via immunoSEQ multiplex PCR, lists solely in-frame clones and lacks some. Here the sample spans roughly 110,000 clones, 89% being singletons. The specimen sequenced was peripheral blood. Every receptor here comes from a man in his forties with active or convalescent COVID-19.

The J gene is TRBJ2-7, the V gene TRBV29-1, with TRBD1 matching over 8 bases. The CDR3 has 14 amino acids. Germline CDR1 and CDR2: SQVTM and ANQGSEA. V gave up 6 bases and J gave up 0 bases; unmatched junction bases: 7. This CDR3 is CSVATGGSSYEQYF. The CDR3 DNA reads as TGCAGCGTAGCAACAGGGGGTAGCTCCTACGAGCAGTACTTC.

V and J are TRBV7-9 and TRBJ1-6; 7 nucleotides agree with TRBD1. Germline V gene data show CDR1 as SEHNR and CDR2 as FQNEAQ (reference sequence). This CDR3 spans 13 amino acids. J gave up 6 bases and V 5 bases, and 1 base lay outside the gene matches. The CDR3 DNA sequence: TGTGCCAGCAGCCCAGGGGGTAATTCACCCCTCCACTTT. Translation: CASSPGGNSPLHF.

The chain carries TRBV28 and TRBJ2-5, with D uncertain. The CDR3 totals 12 residues. Trimming removed 3 bases at V and 10 bases at J, with 12 bases between. Germline loops: CDR1 MDHEN, CDR2 SYDVKM. The CDR3 here is CASSFIRHDQYF. The CDR3 DNA is TGTGCCAGCAGTTTCATCCGACACGACCAGTACTTC.

The J gene is TRBJ2-7, the V gene TRBV7-2; no firm D call. The ends were cut back, 5 bases at V and 3 bases at J, with 11 bases in the middle. Germline assignment: CDR1 SGHTA and CDR2 FQGNSA. The CDR3 consists of 13 residues. CDR3 loop: CASSPPVLYEQYF. CDR3 coding DNA: TGTGCCAGCAGCCCCCCGGTCCTCTACGAGCAGTACTTC.

The chain couples TRBV18 to TRBJ1-5, with a tentative D call TRBD1 (6 bases). The CDR3 has 15 amino acids. CDR1 KGHSH and CDR2 LQKENI come from the germline V gene. V lost 5 bases and J 3 bases, leaving 14 bases between the germline ends. CDR3 region: CASSSSTGANQPQHF. The CDR3 DNA is TGTGCCAGCTCATCTTCGACAGGAGCCAATCAGCCCCAGCATTTT.

This chain links TRBV29-1 with TRBJ1-5; tentative D call: TRBD1 (5 bases). The CDR3 length is 12 residues. Trimming took 4 bases from V and 4 from J, leaving 8 bases between them. The germline V gene has CDR1 SQVTM and CDR2 ANQGSEA. The CDR3 DNA sequence: TGCAGCGTTGGCCAGGGAAATCAGCCCCAGCATTTT. This translates into CSVGQGNQPQHF.

This chain uses TRBV4-1 with TRBJ2-4; D uncertain. The CDR3 contains 16 residues. CDR1 MGHRA and CDR2 YSYEKL come from the germline V gene. V was pared by 1 base and J by 6 bases, with 16 bases between. CDR3 amino acids: CASSQVALLGGNIQYF. The CDR3 coding sequence is TGCGCCAGCAGCCAAGTGGCCCTATTAGGCGGAAACATTCAGTACTTC.

V and J are TRBV10-3 and TRBJ1-3, with a possible D match to TRBD1 (6 bases). The CDR3 loop spans 15 amino acids. With 2 bases removed from V and 1 base from J, the gap between germline ends came to 9 bases. CDR1 is ENHRY, CDR2 SYGVKD, per germline. Here the CDR3 DNA reads TGTGCCATCAGTGAGCCAGGGGAATCTGGAAACACCATATATTTT. Its translation is CAISEPGESGNTIYF.

This chain uses TRBV14 with TRBJ1-4; no definite D call. The CDR3 sequence is 15 residues long. The V end was cut by 5 bases, the J end by 0 bases, with 10 bases between. Germline assignment: CDR1 SGHDN and CDR2 FVKESK. CDR3 sequence (DNA): TGTGCCAGCAGCTTTCGGACTACAACTAATGAAAAACTGTTTTTT. It yields the protein CASSFRTTTNEKLFF.

This chain links TRBV3-1 (or the pseudogene TRBV3-2) with TRBJ1-1, with TRBD1 matching 7 bases. CDR1 and CDR2 from the germline V gene are LGHDT and YNNKEL (reference sequence). Trimming at V came to 4 bases and at J to 7 bases, leaving 6 bases not matched to a gene. The CDR3 has 13 amino acids. CDR3 region: CASSPYRDSEAFF. Here the CDR3 DNA reads TGTGCCAGCAGCCCTTACCGGGACAGTGAAGCTTTCTTT.

This rearrangement joins TRBV27 to TRBJ2-6; TRBD1 matches at 8 bases. The CDR3 is 18 amino acids. The V gene's germline CDR1 is MNHEY and CDR2 SMNVEV (reference sequence). The junction had 10 bases not matched to a gene; V was cut back by 6 bases and J by 0 bases. CDR3 nucleotide sequence: TGTGCCAGCAGGCCGATGACAGGGGCGGTCTCTGGGGCCAACGTCCTGACTTTC. It codes for CASRPMTGAVSGANVLTF.

The chain employs TRBV7-3 and TRBJ2-1; weak D call: TRBD1 (7 bases). This CDR3 has 16 amino acids. The V gene lost 1 base and the J gene lost 2 bases, with 12 bases spanning the gap. Germline V gene lookup returns CDR1 SGHTA and CDR2 FQGTGA. Here the CDR3 DNA reads TGTGCCAGCAGCTTAAGCGGGACAGCTACCTACAATGAGCAGTTCTTC. It codes for CASSLSGTATYNEQFF.

This chain links TRBV15 with TRBJ2-7, with 10 nucleotides matching TRBD1. The CDR3 is 15 amino acids. Germline V lookup: CDR1 LNHNV, CDR2 YYDKDF (reference sequence). Germline trimming cut 1 base from V and 6 bases from J; bases unmatched to any gene: 6. This CDR3 is CATSRGGTGAFEQYF. CDR3 DNA: TGTGCCACCAGCAGAGGCGGGACAGGGGCCTTCGAGCAGTACTTC.

Only one count was recorded for this clone. The rearrangement joins TRBV19 to TRBJ2-1; perhaps TRBD1 as D (6 bases). The CDR3 totals 15 residues. Trimming removed 4 bases from V and 1 base from J, with 11 bases in between. Germline lookup yields CDR1 LNHDA and CDR2 SQIVND (reference sequence). CDR3: CASSTTGRSYNEQFF. The CDR3 DNA sequence: TGTGCCAGTAGTACCACAGGGAGATCCTACAATGAGCAGTTCTTC.

The chain couples TRBV7-2 to TRBJ2-1, with D perhaps matching TRBD2 (5 bases). CDR3 size: 14 residues. Trimming removed 5 bases at V and 5 bases at J, with 13 bases between. Germline lookup yields CDR1 SGHTA and CDR2 FQGNSA. In DNA form, the CDR3 reads TGTGCCAGCAGCCCCCTAGCTGGCAACAATGAGCAGTTCTTC. The encoded protein is CASSPLAGNNEQFF.

The gene calls are TRBV9 and TRBJ2-7; 11 bases agree with TRBD1. V was clipped by 4 bases and J by 5 bases; unmatched bases: 11. The CDR3 spans 16 residues. Germline CDR1 is SGDLS and CDR2 is YYNGEE. The CDR3 is CASSSGQGVMVDEQYF. The DNA of the CDR3 is TGTGCCAGCAGCTCGGGACAGGGGGTTATGGTAGACGAGCAGTACTTC.

This sequence joins TRBV28 and TRBJ1-3, with D possibly TRBD1 on 6 matching bases. The V end was cut by 4 bases, the J end by 0 bases, with 13 bases between. From germline, CDR1 is MDHEN and CDR2 SYDVKM. This CDR3 is 16 amino acids long. DNA for the CDR3: TGTGCCAGCAGTTCCCAGACAGGATTCTCTGGAAACACCATATATTTT. It encodes CASSSQTGFSGNTIYF.

Turning to this clone: Within the sample, other DNA sequences also encode this same CDR3. The chain has TRBV5-4 and TRBJ2-7; 7 bases match TRBD2. Germline V lookup: CDR1 SGHNT, CDR2 YYREEE (reference sequence). This CDR3 region has 14 residues. J was trimmed by 2 bases and V by 0 bases; bases with no gene match: 2. The CDR3 here is CASSLDGLAYEQYF. The CDR3, as DNA: TGTGCCAGCAGCTTGGACGGACTAGCCTACGAGCAGTACTTC.

V gene TRBV23-1 combines with J gene TRBJ1-3; no reliable D call. TRBV23-1 is classed as an ORF, of uncertain function. CDR3 length: 13 residues. V was clipped by 7 bases and J by 0 bases, with 7 bases between them. The CDR3 DNA sequence: TGCGCCAGCAAGGAGTCCTCTGGAAACACCATATATTTT. Translating gives CASKESSGNTIYF.

This chain connects TRBV7-2 to TRBJ1-1; D is perhaps TRBD1 (6 bases). The V and J ends lost 6 bases and 1 base respectively, with 12 bases between them. The germline CDR1 and CDR2 sequences are SGHTA and FQGNSA. The CDR3 runs to 14 residues. CDR3 DNA: TGTGCCAGCAGTCCACAGGGAACGAACACTGAAGCTTTCTTT. Translating it yields CASSPQGTNTEAFF.

This sequence joins TRBV6-2 or TRBV6-3 and TRBJ2-5, with D possibly being TRBD2 (6 bases). This CDR3 is 14 amino acids long. The germline CDR1 and CDR2 sequences are MNHEY and SVGEGT. Trimming cost V 6 bases and J 0 bases, with 11 bases left between them. CDR3 bases: TGTGCCAGCAGCCTCCAGCGGGACCAAGAGACCCAGTACTTC. It translates to CASSLQRDQETQYF.

V is TRBV7-3 and J is TRBJ2-1; TRBD2 matches 9 bases. This CDR3 region has 15 residues. Losses at the gene ends were 5 bases for V and 4 bases for J; bases not matched to a gene: 6. Germline values: CDR1 SGHTA, CDR2 FQGTGA. CDR3 region: CASSRAGGFYNEQFF. The CDR3 DNA is TGTGCCAGCAGCAGGGCGGGAGGGTTTTACAATGAGCAGTTCTTC.

The chain links TRBV7-2 to TRBJ1-1; D gene ambiguous. Per germline, CDR1 SGHTA and CDR2 FQGNSA. Between the trimmed V and J ends, which lost 5 bases and 8 bases, there was a span of 12 bases. The CDR3 has 12 residues. The CDR3 loop is CASSPNGREAFF. The CDR3 coding sequence is TGTGCCAGCAGCCCCAACGGCAGGGAAGCTTTCTTT.

The V and J genes are TRBV9 and TRBJ2-6; possible D gene TRBD2, 6 bases. V lost 5 bases, J lost 0 bases, and 15 bases lay in between. Germline assignment: CDR1 SGDLS and CDR2 YYNGEE. The CDR3 loop spans 17 amino acids. The CDR3 region has the DNA TGTGCCAGCAGGGAGGGACCAATTAGCTCTGGGGCCAACGTCCTGACTTTC. Its translation: CASREGPISSGANVLTF.

The chain employs TRBV6-2 or TRBV6-3 and TRBJ2-1; D not certain. V lost 4 bases, J lost 6 bases, and 10 bases lay in between. Per germline, CDR1 MNHEY and CDR2 SVGEGT. This CDR3 comprises 13 residues. The CDR3 nucleotides read TGTGCCAGCAGTTCTCCCCTTATCAATGAGCAGTTCTTC. Amino acid sequence: CASSSPLINEQFF.

This clone came up a few times. V gene TRBV4-1 combines with J gene TRBJ1-1; 7 positions agree with TRBD1. Germline CDR1 reads MGHRA; CDR2 reads YSYEKL. The CDR3 contains 15 residues. The V segment lost 4 bases and the J segment 8 bases; nucleotides outside the gene matches: 13. CDR3 sequence (DNA): TGCGCCAGCAGCCGAGGCCGACAGGGAGATTCCGAAGCTTTCTTT. Its protein is CASSRGRQGDSEAFF.

This chain uses TRBV7-2 with TRBJ1-1, with D uncertain. Germline CDR1 SGHTA, CDR2 FQGNSA. The V end lost 8 bases, the J end lost 3 bases, and 13 bases lay between the germline ends. CDR3 length: 13 amino acids. The CDR3 spells CASLAGTYTEAFF. The CDR3 bases are TGTGCCAGCCTTGCGGGTACATACACTGAAGCTTTCTTT.

The chain is built from TRBV27 and TRBJ2-7; 9 bases are shared with TRBD1. Per germline, CDR1 MNHEY and CDR2 SMNVEV (reference sequence). V shed 4 bases, J shed 3 bases, and the junction held 7 bases outside the gene matches. The CDR3 totals 15 residues. CDR3 nucleotide sequence: TGTGCCAGCAGTTCCCCCGGGACAGGGCGCTACGAGCAGTACTTC. Protein: CASSSPGTGRYEQYF.

The chain links TRBV7-9 to TRBJ2-3; D is unclear. Per germline, CDR1 SEHNR and CDR2 FQNEAQ (reference sequence). V was pared by 0 bases and J by 7 bases, with 17 bases between. CDR3 length: 16 residues. DNA for the CDR3: TGTGCCAGCAGCTTAGCTGACGTGGGTAGCAGAAATACGCAGTATTTT. This encodes CASSLADVGSRNTQYF.